This T cell receptor beta chain comes out of a study of shared clonotypes between healthy human individuals. Study observations and caveats: Larger estimated richness was generally seen in naive subsets than in memory subsets.

In the original analysis: Quality scores were absent from the junction-only immunoSEQ sequences, so filtering differed. Repertoires were generated with immunoSEQ multiplex PCR, while TCRdb's copy carries only in-frame clones and drops some. Clonal size and the V and J genes are those of that table, whereas D and trimming came from the DNA. The table lists some 630,000 clones, around 72% of them singletons, with around 2% in the top ten. Comments on this clone: Its cognate antigen is unknown.

Losses at the gene ends were 4 bases for V and 5 bases for J; bases not matched to a gene: 3. CDR1 is GTSNPN, CDR2 SVGIG, per germline (reference sequence). The CDR3 extends over 14 amino acids. The chain combines TRBV30 with TRBJ2-2, with 11 bases matching TRBD1. The sequenced sample consisted of memory CD4+ T cells sorted from blood. Subset denoted: CD45RA-negative fraction. The source of this sequence is a woman in her 30s in good health. In DNA, the CDR3 is TGTGCCTGGAAAGGGACAGGGGGGACCGGGGAGCTGTTTTTT. Amino acid sequence: CAWKGTGGTGELFF.